The present entry profiles one TCR beta chain with its context. Its antigen remains unidentified. The data belong to a study of shared clonotypes between healthy human individuals. Study findings and constraints: In this cohort, only blood was sampled, and tissue repertoires likely differ.

TCRdb's table, derived via immunoSEQ multiplex PCR, lists solely in-frame clones and lacks some. The table shows 1.4 million to 1.5 million clones, with roughly 96% occurring only once. The sample was naive CD4+ T cells sorted from blood. Subset: CD45RA+ positively selected. The clonotype originates from a man aged 25-45 years in good health.

The CDR3 region has the DNA TGTGCCAGCAGCTTAGAAGGACTAGCGGGAAACGAGCAGTACTTC. Residues: CASSLEGLAGNEQYF. The rearrangement uses TRBV11-2 and TRBJ2-7; the match to TRBD2 covers 12 bases. Germline V gene sequence: CDR1 SGHAT, CDR2 FQNNGV. With 0 bases clipped from V and 5 bases from J, the junction kept 2 bases outside the gene matches. The CDR3 is 15 residues long. Based on the CDR3 plus reference TRBV11-2 and TRBJ2-7, the full variable domain is EAGVAQSPRYKIIEKRQSVAFWCNPISGHATLYWYQQILGQGPKLLIQFQNNGVVDDSQLPKDRFSAERLKGVDSTLKIQPAKLEDSAVYLCASSLEGLAGNEQYFGPGTRLTVT.